What follows describes a single T cell receptor beta chain. Its antigen is as yet unknown. These data belong to a study of cytotoxic CD8 clonotypes in ibrutinib-treated CLL. Study-level points and caveats: Clonality, elevated at ibrutinib response, dropped back toward baseline at progression. Patients had baseline clonality above age-matched healthy donors, and this clonality moved with circulating CD8+ T-cell counts.

The CDR3 covers 14 residues. CDR1 and CDR2 from the germline V gene are SQVTM and ANQGSEA. J lost 7 bases, V lost 6 bases, and 11 bases had no gene match. Method: immunoSEQ multiplex PCR; TCRdb's copy keeps in-frame clones and lacks some. The data show fewer than 400,000 clones, 67% seen once. The material was PBMCs, obtained after 36 months of ibrutinib treatment. The TCR was taken from a human donor with chronic lymphocytic leukemia. V is TRBV29-1 and J is TRBJ1-4, with 7 bases matching TRBD1. The CDR3 loop is CSVHRDSEPEKLFF. For the CDR3, the DNA is TGCAGCGTACACCGGGACAGCGAACCTGAAAAACTGTTTTTT.